This T cell receptor beta chain was profiled in a study of cytomegalovirus exposure and HLA in healthy donors. Study-wide background: Out of several hundred genotyped donors, about 80% belonged to the Caucasian-associated ancestry cluster.

The table lists this clone with a few counts. The PCR contained 60 Vbeta and 13 Jbeta primers. Only in-frame clones appear in the TCRdb table, and some are missing; sequencing was by immunoSEQ multiplex PCR. The profile shows approximately 180,000 clones, 75% to 85% of them singletons. The CDR3 sequence is 19 residues long. The sequenced sample consisted of PBMCs. The V and J genes are TRBV21-1 and TRBJ2-1; the listed D gene, TRBD2, was not tested against the DNA. TRBV21-1 is recorded as a pseudogene. The receptor was isolated from a woman aged 50 to 60 in good health and CMV-seropositive. CDR3: CASSSEGQAGTSGYNEQFF. The CDR3 coding sequence is TGTGCCAGCAGCTCGGAGGGACAGGCCGGGACTAGCGGCTACAATGAGCAGTTCTTC.